Below, 26 T cell receptor beta chains from the same sample are listed, as sequenced in a study of OX40 agonist ivuxolimab in advanced cancers. Profiled with immunoSEQ multiplex PCR; TCRdb holds only in-frame clones, not every one. The sample lists roughly 67,000 clones, around nine tenths occurring once. Sequencing used CD4+ or CD8+ T cells sorted from blood, obtained in a trial of the OX40 agonist ivuxolimab. The source is an adult with an advanced solid tumor such as melanoma, head and neck, liver or kidney cancer.

The V and J genes are TRBV6-1 and TRBJ1-2; D perhaps matches TRBD1 (6 bases). Germline V gene data show CDR1 as MNHNS and CDR2 as SASEGT. The V and J ends lost 2 bases and 2 bases respectively, with 6 bases between them. The CDR3 is 13 amino acids. CDR3 sequence: CASSERGNYGYTF. DNA for the CDR3: TGTGCCAGCAGTGAAAGGGGGAACTATGGCTACACCTTC.

Here the CDR3 DNA reads TGTGCCAGCAGCACCGCGCCGGGGGCAGGGGGCTACACCTTC. Residues: CASSTAPGAGGYTF. The gene calls are TRBV7-9 and TRBJ1-2; a weak D match, TRBD1 (6 bases). From germline, CDR1 is SEHNR and CDR2 FQNEAQ (reference sequence). The CDR3 length is 14 residues. The ends were cut back, 5 bases at V and 8 bases at J, with 18 bases in the middle.

The V and J genes are TRBV5-1 and TRBJ2-7; D gene unclear. CDR3 length: 15 amino acids. V lost 0 bases, J lost 3 bases, and 13 bases lay in between. Germline CDR1 SGHRS, CDR2 YFSETQ. CDR3 nucleotides: TGCGCCAGCAGCTTGGCCGGTGGGATCCGCTACGAGCAGTACTTC. Translating it yields CASSLAGGIRYEQYF.

The rearrangement uses TRBV28 and TRBJ1-1, with D perhaps matching TRBD1 (6 bases). Germline V gene lookup returns CDR1 MDHEN and CDR2 SYDVKM. The V and J ends lost 2 bases and 5 bases respectively, with 15 bases between them. The CDR3 runs 15 residues. The CDR3 loop reads CASSLAGRGGTEAFF. CDR3 DNA sequence: TGTGCCAGCAGTTTAGCCGGACGAGGGGGTACTGAAGCTTTCTTT.

This clone was seen only once. This rearrangement joins TRBV7-8 to TRBJ2-7, with TRBD2 identical over 8 bases. Trimming took 4 bases from V and 3 from J; bases not matched to a gene: 11. This CDR3 has 16 residues. Germline CDR1 and CDR2: SGHVS and FQNEAQ. The CDR3 spells CASSYVAGRAHYEQYF. Here the CDR3 DNA reads TGTGCCAGCAGCTATGTAGCGGGGAGGGCCCACTACGAGCAGTACTTC.

The chain carries TRBV10-3 and TRBJ1-5; D unresolved. V shed 0 bases and J shed 2 bases, with 11 bases lying between them. Germline CDR1 and CDR2: ENHRY and SYGVKD. This CDR3 is built from 16 residues. As DNA, the CDR3 is TGTGCCATCAGTGAGTCGGTCTCCCATCGCAATCAGCCCCAGCATTTT. Protein: CAISESVSHRNQPQHF.

This chain connects TRBV5-1 to TRBJ1-5, with TRBD1 matching over 8 bases. CDR3 size: 14 residues. The germline V gene has CDR1 SGHRS and CDR2 YFSETQ. V was pared by 4 bases and J by 8 bases, with 8 bases of the junction left unmatched. DNA of the CDR3: TGCGCCAGCAGCCCCGGGACAGGACTAGAGCCCCAGCATTTT. Translated, it gives CASSPGTGLEPQHF.

The chain is built from TRBV10-1 and TRBJ2-3, with D perhaps TRBD1 (5 bases). The germline V and J ends were trimmed by 3 bases and 0 bases, with 10 bases remaining between them. Looked up from germline, CDR1 is WNHNN and CDR2 is SYGVQD (reference sequence). The CDR3 contains 15 residues. In nucleotides, the CDR3 is TGCGCCAGCAGTGAAAGGGGTGGTAGCACAGATACGCAGTATTTT. Its translation is CASSERGGSTDTQYF.

About this clone: The identical CDR3 is also encoded by other nucleotide sequences in the sample. The chain links TRBV7-9 to TRBJ1-6; no reliable D call. The ends were cut back, 1 base at V and 0 bases at J, with 4 bases in the middle. From germline, CDR1 is SEHNR and CDR2 FQNEAQ (reference sequence). This CDR3 is 15 amino acids long. CDR3 sequence: CASSLGSSYNSPLHF. The CDR3 DNA follows: TGTGCCAGCAGCTTAGGCAGCTCCTATAATTCACCCCTCCACTTT.

The gene calls are TRBV4-2 and TRBJ2-7, with D maybe TRBD1 (5 bases). The V gene lost 3 bases and the J gene lost 9 bases, with 6 bases spanning the gap. CDR3 size: 10 residues. The germline V gene encodes CDR1 LGHNA and CDR2 YNFKEQ. The CDR3 protein is CASSQGPQYF. The CDR3 DNA reads TGTGCCAGCAGCCAGGGGCCGCAGTACTTC.

This clone was observed a single time. This chain uses TRBV18 with TRBJ2-7, with TRBD1 as a possible D gene (6 bases). Germline CDR1 KGHSH, CDR2 LQKENI. Trimming left V 6 bases short and J 0 bases short, with 12 bases between. This CDR3 is 14 amino acids long. CDR3 coding DNA: TGTGCCAGCTCCCCTGACAGGACCTCCTACGAGCAGTACTTC. It translates to CASSPDRTSYEQYF.

This clone has a handful of counts. V and J are TRBV6-5 and TRBJ2-7; D may be TRBD1 (6 bases). Germline V gives CDR1 MNHEY, CDR2 SVGAGI. The germline V and J ends were trimmed by 5 bases and 2 bases, with 16 bases remaining between them. The CDR3 spans 15 residues. The CDR3 DNA reads TGTGCCAGCAGTCCCGATACAGGGTCCCCCTACGAGCAGTACTTC. Translated, it gives CASSPDTGSPYEQYF.

The chain employs TRBV30 and TRBJ2-5; TRBD1 agrees at 7 bases. The CDR3 runs 16 residues. V shed 0 bases, J shed 5 bases, and the junction held 12 bases outside the gene matches. Germline V lookup: CDR1 GTSNPN, CDR2 SVGIG (reference sequence). CDR3 region: CAWSVQAGGFRETQYF. CDR3 DNA: TGTGCCTGGAGTGTACAGGCAGGGGGTTTCCGTGAGACCCAGTACTTC.

The chain is built from TRBV18 and TRBJ2-7; 10 bases are shared with TRBD1. V lost 6 bases and J lost 7; bases outside the gene matches: 9. This CDR3 is built from 14 residues. Per germline, CDR1 KGHSH and CDR2 LQKENI. Written as DNA, the CDR3 is TGTGCCAGCTCCACCGACAGGGGGCCTCGGGAGCAGTACTTC. Translating it yields CASSTDRGPREQYF.

The genes are TRBV27 and TRBJ2-3; a weak D match, TRBD1 (6 bases). This CDR3 has 15 residues. Germline V gene sequence: CDR1 MNHEY, CDR2 SMNVEV (reference sequence). The V end lost 5 bases, the J end lost 8 bases, and 20 bases lay between the germline ends. CDR3 sequence reads: CASSLLDRSGATQYF. In nucleotides, the CDR3 is TGTGCCAGCAGTCTCTTAGACAGGTCCGGTGCTACGCAGTATTTT.

The chain recombines TRBV7-9 with TRBJ2-1; the D gene could be TRBD1 or TRBD2 (5 bases each). Germline V CDR1 and CDR2: SEHNR, FQNEAQ (reference sequence). This CDR3 is 17 amino acids long. V was cut by 3 bases and J by 5 bases, with 20 bases left in between. The CDR3 is CASSFMVGAAPDNEQFF. Written as DNA, the CDR3 is TGTGCCAGCAGCTTCATGGTCGGGGCAGCTCCGGACAATGAGCAGTTCTTC.

V usage is TRBV27 and J usage is TRBJ1-6; TRBD1 is a possible D gene (6 bases). Germline values: CDR1 MNHEY, CDR2 SMNVEV (reference sequence). With 2 bases removed from V and 5 bases from J, the gap between germline ends came to 7 bases. This CDR3 has 14 residues. As DNA, the CDR3 is TGTGCCAGCAGTTTACAGGGGAATAATTCACCCCTCCACTTT. The encoded protein is CASSLQGNNSPLHF.

This clone was seen a handful of times. The chain carries TRBV30 and TRBJ2-1; 9 bases agree with TRBD1. Per the germline V gene, CDR1 is GTSNPN and CDR2 is SVGIG (reference sequence). V lost 2 bases to trimming and J lost 5 bases; unmatched junction nucleotides: 10. This CDR3 contains 16 residues. CDR3 region: CAWSLSRGQGNNEQFF. The CDR3 DNA reads as TGTGCCTGGAGTCTCAGTAGGGGACAGGGTAACAATGAGCAGTTCTTC. The variable domain in full, completed from reference TRBV30 and TRBJ2-1, reads SQTIHQWPATLVQPVGSPLSLECTVEGTSNPNLYWYRQAAGRGLQLLFYSVGIGQISSEVPQNLSASRPQDRQFILSSKKLLLSDSGFYLCAWSLSRGQGNNEQFFGPGTRLTVL.

V is TRBV7-3 and J is TRBJ1-2, with 7 bases matching TRBD1. The length of the CDR3 is 14 residues. Looked up from germline, CDR1 is SGHTA and CDR2 is FQGTGA. V dropped 2 bases and J dropped 1; count of bases not matched to a gene: 1. Here the CDR3 DNA reads TGTGCCAGCAGCTTACAGGGGGGTAACTATGGCTACACCTTC. This translates into CASSLQGGNYGYTF.

The genes are TRBV7-2 and TRBJ2-2; D might be TRBD1 (5 bases). V was trimmed by 3 bases and J by 0 bases, leaving 5 bases between them. The germline CDR1 and CDR2 sequences are SGHTA and FQGNSA. CDR3 size: 14 residues. The CDR3 bases are TGTGCCAGCAGCTTGACAGCGAACACCGGGGAGCTGTTTTTT. It is translated as CASSLTANTGELFF. The variable domain in full, with the rest retrieved from reference TRBV7-2 and TRBJ2-2, is GAGVSQSPSNKVTEKGKDVELRCDPISGHTALYWYRQSLGQGLEFLIYFQGNSAPDKSGLPSDRFSAERTGGSVSTLTIQRTQQEDSAVYLCASSLTANTGELFFGEGSRLTVL.

The chain is built from TRBV11-2 and TRBJ2-3; 8 bases are a match to TRBD2. V gave up 5 bases and J gave up 2 bases; unmatched junction bases: 12. This CDR3 has 17 residues. From germline, CDR1 is SGHAT and CDR2 FQNNGV. The CDR3 DNA is TGTGCCAGCAGCAAGGACCGGGCGGGAGGTAACACAGATACGCAGTATTTT. Its translation: CASSKDRAGGNTDTQYF. Supplemented by reference TRBV11-2 and TRBJ2-3, the full variable domain reads EAGVAQSPRYKIIEKRQSVAFWCNPISGHATLYWYQQILGQGPKLLIQFQNNGVVDDSQLPKDRFSAERLKGVDSTLKIQPAKLEDSAVYLCASSKDRAGGNTDTQYFGPGTRLTVL.

The chain employs TRBV11-2 and TRBJ2-5; a weak D match, TRBD2 (6 bases). Germline V gives CDR1 SGHAT, CDR2 FQNNGV. The CDR3 is 13 amino acids. The germline V and J ends were trimmed by 4 bases and 5 bases, with 11 bases remaining between them. The CDR3 reads CASSWRGWETQYF. CDR3 coding DNA: TGTGCCAGCAGCTGGCGGGGCTGGGAGACCCAGTACTTC. Combining the CDR3 with reference TRBV11-2 and TRBJ2-5 gives the whole variable domain EAGVAQSPRYKIIEKRQSVAFWCNPISGHATLYWYQQILGQGPKLLIQFQNNGVVDDSQLPKDRFSAERLKGVDSTLKIQPAKLEDSAVYLCASSWRGWETQYFGPGTRLLVL.

The chain links TRBV28 to TRBJ1-5; D call uncertain. Germline V lookup: CDR1 MDHEN, CDR2 SYDVKM. V shed 2 bases and J shed 10 bases, with 15 bases lying between them. The CDR3 loop spans 14 amino acids. The CDR3 here is CASSLRAAGQPQHF. Written as DNA, the CDR3 is TGTGCCAGCAGTTTACGGGCGGCGGGCCAACCCCAGCATTTT.

This chain links TRBV9 with TRBJ2-3; D may match TRBD1 or TRBD2 (5 bases each). Germline V lookup: CDR1 SGDLS, CDR2 YYNGEE. The CDR3 sequence is 15 residues long. V lost 4 bases and J 2 bases, leaving 14 bases between the germline ends. In DNA form, the CDR3 reads TGTGCCAGCAGCCTCCGGGACGGTTACACAGATACGCAGTATTTT. Residues: CASSLRDGYTDTQYF.

This chain joins TRBV27 and TRBJ1-5; TRBD1 is a possible D gene (5 bases). Deletions cut 3 bases from V and 2 bases from J, with 11 bases between. Germline V CDR1 and CDR2: MNHEY, SMNVEV (reference sequence). The CDR3 loop spans 15 amino acids. DNA for the CDR3: TGTGCCAGCAGTTTTTTTCAGGGTCGCAATCAGCCCCAGCATTTT. This sequence encodes CASSFFQGRNQPQHF.

The chain joins TRBV6-5 to TRBJ2-3, with D tentatively TRBD2 (5 bases). The CDR3 consists of 13 residues. Trimming left V 0 bases short and J 6 bases short, with 7 bases between. CDR1 is MNHEY and CDR2 is SVGAGI in the germline V gene. The CDR3 DNA is TGTGCCAGCAGTTACTCGACGGGGGATACGCAGTATTTT. This encodes CASSYSTGDTQYF.